These T cell receptor beta chains were read from a single sample in a study of T cells in Graves' hyperthyroidism and ophthalmopathy. TCRdb itself ran the multiplex PCR reads through MiXCR, one entry per CDR3 protein. The sample contains a few hundred thousand distinct CDR3 sequences, 13% to 15% of which appear only once. The sequenced material came from blood. The receptors here all came from a woman in her twenties or thirties with Graves' ophthalmopathy. The CDR3 runs from the conserved cysteine through the conserved F or W. The order of the fields is clone size, V gene, D gene, J gene, CDR3 protein, CDR3 DNA. A D gene is named only where the DNA matches it firmly. Expanded clones get a size class; other rows say once, few or many, or leave the size out.

>many|TRBV12-3/TRBV12-4|NA|TRBJ2-5
CASSPNVVFTETQYF
TGTGCCAGCAGCCCTAACGTAGTATTTACAGAGACCCAGTACTTC
>few|TRBV3-1|NA|TRBJ2-7
CASSQDRAYYSYEQYF
TGTGCCAGCAGCCAAGATAGAGCATACTACTCCTACGAGCAGTACTTC
>many|TRBV6-5|TRBD2|TRBJ2-1
CASSYAGGAEQFF
TGTGCCAGCAGTTACGCGGGGGGGGCTGAGCAGTTCTTC
>NA|TRBV4-1|TRBD1|TRBJ2-1
CASSQSVGTGYLNEQFF
TGCGCCAGCAGCCAAAGTGTTGGGACAGGGTACCTTAATGAGCAGTTCTTC
>many|TRBV27|TRBD1|TRBJ2-7
CASSKGQGTRHEQYF
TGTGCCAGCAGTAAGGGACAGGGAACTCGGCACGAGCAGTACTTC
>NA|TRBV27|TRBD2|TRBJ2-1
CASNRAGDNEQFF
TGTGCCAGCAATCGAGCGGGGGACAATGAGCAGTTCTTC
>many|TRBV24-1|NA|TRBJ2-2
CATSDLSGLDGELFF
TGTGCCACCAGTGATTTGTCAGGACTTGATGGGGAGCTGTTTTTT
>NA|TRBV5-5|TRBD2|TRBJ2-7
CASSLGASGGIYEQYF
TGTGCCAGCAGCTTGGGGGCAAGCGGGGGCATCTACGAGCAGTACTTC
>NA|TRBV6-9|NA|TRBJ1-2
CASSYGAWNYGYTF
TGTGCCAGCAGTTACGGGGCCTGGAACTATGGCTACACCTTC
>many|TRBV2|TRBD2|TRBJ2-3
CASSARLASSTDTQYF
TGTGCCAGCAGTGCCAGACTAGCATCTAGCACAGATACGCAGTATTTT
>few|TRBV7-9|NA|TRBJ2-7
CASSPSLLEQYF
TGTGCCAGCAGCCCTTCTCTGCTCGAGCAGTACTTC
>NA|TRBV6-2/TRBV6-3|TRBD1|TRBJ2-7
CASRLHGTGDEQYF
TGTGCCAGCAGACTACATGGGACAGGGGACGAGCAGTACTTC
>few|TRBV6-5|NA|TRBJ1-6
CASSYTPPRTGSYNSPLHF
TGTGCCAGCAGTTATACGCCACCCCGAACCGGCTCCTATAATTCACCCCTCCACTTT
>many|TRBV12-5|NA|TRBJ1-1
CASGRIGGAEAFF
TGTGCTAGTGGACGCATTGGGGGGGCTGAAGCTTTCTTT
>few|TRBV6-1|NA|TRBJ2-1
CASSTNYNEQFF
TGTGCCAGCAGCACTAACTACAATGAGCAGTTCTTC
>NA|TRBV9|NA|TRBJ2-7
CASSVGPGGEQYF
TGTGCCAGCAGCGTAGGACCTGGGGGCGAGCAGTACTTC
>many|TRBV5-1|TRBD2|TRBJ2-7
CASSIAGTITYEQYF
TGCGCCAGCAGCATCGCCGGGACTATTACCTACGAGCAGTACTTC
>many|TRBV20-1|NA|TRBJ1-2
CSARPFWAFDYGYTF
TGCAGTGCTAGACCCTTTTGGGCCTTTGACTATGGCTACACCTTC
>many|TRBV24-1|TRBD2|TRBJ2-3
CATSSTSGGPTQYF
TGTGCCACCAGCAGTACTAGCGGGGGACCTACGCAGTATTTT
>NA|TRBV24-1|NA|TRBJ2-6
CATRGSGANVLTF
TGTGCCACCAGGGGGTCTGGGGCCAACGTCCTGACTTTC
>NA|TRBV9|NA|TRBJ2-5
CASSVGEPMNPQYF
TGTGCCAGCAGCGTAGGAGAACCCATGAACCCCCAGTACTTC
>NA|TRBV12-3/TRBV12-4|NA|TRBJ2-7
CASSPQDNYEQYF
TGTGCCAGCAGTCCCCAGGACAACTACGAGCAGTACTTC
>many|TRBV9|TRBD1|TRBJ2-1
CASSARTGVVTVNEQFF
TGTGCCAGCAGCGCCAGGACAGGGGTGGTGACAGTCAATGAGCAGTTCTTC
>NA|TRBV18|NA|TRBJ1-1
CASALGILNTEAFF
TGTGCCAGCGCTTTGGGGATCCTGAACACTGAAGCTTTCTTT
>many|TRBV5-1|NA|TRBJ2-3
CASSLEWVTDTQYF
TGCGCCAGCAGCTTGGAGTGGGTCACAGATACGCAGTATTTT
>many|TRBV7-9|TRBD2|TRBJ2-7
CAIGEGSLSYEQYF
TGTGCCATTGGGGAGGGCAGTCTTTCCTACGAGCAGTACTTC
>few|TRBV3-1|TRBD1|TRBJ2-7
CASSNRDSSYEQYF
TGTGCCAGCAGCAACCGGGACAGCTCCTACGAGCAGTACTTC
>many|TRBV20-1|NA|TRBJ2-7
CSATLQGGEQYF
TGCAGTGCTACCCTACAGGGAGGCGAGCAGTACTTC
>few|TRBV24-1|NA|TRBJ1-4
CATSDPTGEGREKLFF
TGTGCCACCAGTGATCCGACAGGAGAAGGGCGTGAAAAACTGTTTTTT
>NA|TRBV10-3|NA|TRBJ1-1
CAISDPTGVEAFF
TGTGCCATCAGTGACCCGACTGGGGTTGAAGCTTTCTTT
>NA|TRBV5-4|NA|TRBJ2-2
CASKTSDRNTGELFF
TGTGCCAGCAAAACCTCGGACAGGAACACCGGGGAGCTGTTTTTT
>NA|TRBV7-3|TRBD1|TRBJ2-7
CASSSGQGGYEQYF
TGTGCCAGCAGCTCTGGACAGGGGGGGTACGAGCAGTACTTC
>NA|TRBV20-1|NA|TRBJ1-2
CSAREETRQAGGPF
TGCAGTGCTAGGGAAGAAACCCGACAGGCTGGGGGTCCCTTC
>many|TRBV12-3/TRBV12-4|TRBD1|TRBJ2-5
CASSPLTGTGEQETQYF
TGTGCCAGCAGTCCTCTGACCGGGACAGGCGAGCAAGAGACCCAGTACTTC
>many|TRBV18|TRBD1|TRBJ1-2
CASSPGTGPLYGYTF
TGTGCCAGCTCACCTGGGACAGGGCCCCTTTATGGCTACACCTTC
>NA|TRBV19|TRBD1|TRBJ1-6
CASTTSGTVGSPLHF
TGTGCCAGTACCACATCGGGGACAGTGGGCTCACCCCTCCACTTT
>many|TRBV25-1|NA|TRBJ2-5
CASSESADLTQTQYF
TGTGCCAGCAGTGAATCCGCAGATTTAACCCAGACCCAGTACTTC
>NA|TRBV10-2|TRBD2|TRBJ2-5
CASSPIAGGLKTQYF
TGCGCCAGCAGTCCTATAGCGGGGGGGCTGAAGACCCAGTACTTC
>many|TRBV12-5|TRBD1|TRBJ1-2
CASGFQTGVGPYGYTF
TGTGCTAGTGGTTTCCAAACAGGGGTCGGCCCCTATGGCTACACCTTC
>many|TRBV11-2|NA|TRBJ2-7
CASSPTAAQYEQYF
TGTGCCAGCAGCCCGACAGCGGCTCAATACGAGCAGTACTTC
>many|TRBV5-6|NA|TRBJ2-1
CASSLNTGTSSYNEQFF
TGTGCCAGCAGCTTGAATACGGGGACGAGCTCCTACAATGAGCAGTTCTTC
>NA|TRBV5-4|TRBD1|TRBJ2-3
CASSLAGGYSTDTQYF
TGTGCCAGCAGCTTGGCAGGGGGCTACAGCACAGATACGCAGTATTTT
>few|TRBV4-1|TRBD1|TRBJ2-1
CASSHRGQDLGEQFF
TGCGCCAGCAGCCATCGAGGACAGGACTTAGGGGAGCAGTTCTTC
>NA|TRBV7-2|TRBD2|TRBJ2-1
CASSLGGLAGGHEQFF
TGTGCCAGCAGCTTAGGGGGACTAGCGGGGGGTCATGAGCAGTTCTTC
>NA|TRBV28|NA|TRBJ2-7
CASSLGHLYEQYF
TGTGCCAGCAGTTTAGGACACCTCTACGAGCAGTACTTC
>many|TRBV19|NA|TRBJ1-1
CASSISGEGNTEAFF
TGTGCCAGTAGTATAAGCGGAGAGGGGAACACTGAAGCTTTCTTT
>many|TRBV29-1|NA|TRBJ2-5
CSVSDIGLGETQYF
TGCAGCGTTTCCGACATCGGACTGGGAGAGACCCAGTACTTC
>few|TRBV24-1|NA|TRBJ1-1
CATSEAGPGDTEAFF
TGTGCCACCAGTGAAGCGGGTCCGGGGGACACTGAAGCTTTCTTT
>many|TRBV5-1|NA|TRBJ2-7
CASSLWGQTNEQYF
TGCGCCAGCAGCTTGTGGGGGCAGACCAACGAGCAGTACTTC
>many|TRBV30|TRBD2|TRBJ2-3
CASQLAGGTDTQYF
TGTGCCTCCCAGCTAGCGGGGGGTACAGATACGCAGTATTTT
>few|TRBV20-1|TRBD2|TRBJ2-2
CSGSGGYGGELFF
TGCAGTGGGAGCGGGGGGTATGGCGGGGAGCTGTTTTTT
>many|TRBV12-3/TRBV12-4|NA|TRBJ1-6
CASSLSQNNSPLHF
TGTGCCAGCAGTTTAAGCCAGAATAATTCACCCCTCCACTTT
>many|TRBV3-1|NA|TRBJ1-1
CASTQGAEAFF
TGTGCCAGCACCCAAGGCGCTGAAGCTTTCTTT
>many|TRBV11-3|NA|TRBJ2-5
CASSYGSWDGGETQYF
TGTGCCAGCAGCTACGGCAGTTGGGATGGAGGAGAGACCCAGTACTTC
>many|TRBV29-1|NA|TRBJ1-6
CSVSGGRSSPLHF
TGCAGCGTTTCGGGAGGGAGGAGTTCACCCCTCCACTTT